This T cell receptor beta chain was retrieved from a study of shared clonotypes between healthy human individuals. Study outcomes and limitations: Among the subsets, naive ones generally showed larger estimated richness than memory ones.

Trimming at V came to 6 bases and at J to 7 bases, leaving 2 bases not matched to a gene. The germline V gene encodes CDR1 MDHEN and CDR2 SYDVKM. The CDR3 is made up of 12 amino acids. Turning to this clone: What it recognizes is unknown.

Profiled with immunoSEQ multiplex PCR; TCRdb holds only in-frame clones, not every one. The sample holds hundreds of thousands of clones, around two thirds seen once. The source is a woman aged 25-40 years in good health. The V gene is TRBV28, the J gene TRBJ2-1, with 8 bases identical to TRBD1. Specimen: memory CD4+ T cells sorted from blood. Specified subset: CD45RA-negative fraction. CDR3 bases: TGTGCCAGCAGCCGACAGGGGAATGAGCAGTTCTTC. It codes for CASSRQGNEQFF.